This entry lists 21 T cell receptor beta chains sequenced from one sample in a study of T-cell reconstitution after alpha-beta-depleted transplantation in children. Preparation of the TCRbeta library involved a method that used unique molecular identifiers. Via MiXCR, TCRdb re-called the PCR reads, giving one row per CDR3 protein. Of some 280,000 distinct CDR3 sequences in the sample, 9.9% were seen once. The specimen was PBMCs from the stem cell graft donor, collected from the stem cell graft. These receptors all stem from a human donor who donated a stem cell graft to a child with SCID.

This clonotype has at least ten counts. The chain has TRBV5-1 and TRBJ2-7, with D possibly TRBD1 on 6 matching bases. With 3 bases removed from V and 2 bases from J, the gap between germline ends came to 12 bases. CDR1 is SGHRS, CDR2 YFSETQ, per germline. The CDR3 extends over 14 amino acids. The CDR3 loop reads CASSSPGGTYEQYF. Here the CDR3 DNA reads TGCGCCAGCAGCTCGCCTGGGGGCACCTACGAGCAGTACTTC.

The chain joins TRBV7-6 to TRBJ2-5; D perhaps matches TRBD1 (6 bases). V lost 1 base and J lost 13, with 22 bases in between. This CDR3 spans 15 amino acids. Germline loops: CDR1 SGHVS, CDR2 FNYEAQ. The CDR3 here is CASSLVAPTGRVLYF. DNA for the CDR3: TGTGCCAGCAGCTTAGTGGCCCCCACAGGGCGAGTTTTGTACTTC.

The chain is built from TRBV19 and TRBJ1-3; 7 nucleotides agree with TRBD1. The V gene's germline CDR1 is LNHDA and CDR2 SQIVND (reference sequence). This CDR3 spans 15 amino acids. Germline trimming cut 6 bases from V and 3 bases from J; bases unmatched to any gene: 8. The chain's CDR3 is CASRPTGAIGNTIYF. CDR3 in DNA: TGTGCCAGTAGGCCAACAGGGGCCATTGGAAACACCATATATTTT.

This clonotype was observed many times. The chain recombines TRBV3-1 with TRBJ1-2; D possibly corresponds to TRBD1 (5 bases). The CDR3 is made up of 15 amino acids. Between the trimmed V and J ends, which lost 0 bases and 2 bases, there was a span of 10 bases. In germline, CDR1 is LGHDT, CDR2 YNNKEL (reference sequence). The CDR3 sequence is CASSQDYRINYGYTF. The CDR3 coding sequence is TGTGCCAGCAGCCAAGATTACAGGATCAACTATGGCTACACCTTC.

This clonotype was detected ten times or more. V and J are TRBV12-3 or TRBV12-4 and TRBJ2-3; TRBD2 aligns across 13 bases. V lost 3 bases, J lost 0 bases, and 3 bases stayed unmatched. The CDR3 is 17 residues long. This chain's CDR3 is CASSFGTSGASTDTQYF. The CDR3, as DNA: TGTGCCAGCAGTTTCGGGACTAGCGGGGCCAGCACAGATACGCAGTATTTT.

The table lists this clonotype with a few counts. The chain links TRBV9 to TRBJ2-7; D might be TRBD1 (5 bases). The CDR3 has 13 residues. V was shortened by 0 bases and J by 4 bases, with 8 bases between the two germline ends. Looked up from germline, CDR1 is SGDLS and CDR2 is YYNGEE. For the CDR3, the DNA is TGTGCCAGCAGCGTAGGGACATTTTACGAGCAGTACTTC. It translates to CASSVGTFYEQYF.

This clonotype was observed at least ten times. This chain joins TRBV5-1 and TRBJ2-2, with D tentatively TRBD1 or TRBD2 (5 bases each). Deletions cut 2 bases from V and 4 bases from J, with 12 bases between. Germline assignment: CDR1 SGHRS and CDR2 YFSETQ. The CDR3 length is 15 residues. CDR3 in DNA: TGCGCCAGCAGCTTTGAGGGGAGTCTCACCGGGGAGCTGTTTTTT. Translated: CASSFEGSLTGELFF.

This clonotype was seen more than once but under ten times. The chain employs TRBV6-5 and TRBJ2-7; D possibly corresponds to TRBD1 (6 bases). V gave up 3 bases and J gave up 1 base, with 10 bases separating them. The germline V gene has CDR1 MNHEY and CDR2 SVGAGI. The CDR3 spans 14 residues. DNA for the CDR3: TGTGCCAGCAGTTATCCCGACAGGTCCTACGAGCAGTACTTC. Its protein is CASSYPDRSYEQYF.

The rearrangement joins TRBV7-9 to TRBJ2-7; D perhaps matches TRBD1 (6 bases). This CDR3 spans 13 amino acids. Germline assignment: CDR1 SEHNR and CDR2 FQNEAQ (reference sequence). V was cut by 7 bases and J by 3 bases, with 13 bases left in between. This CDR3 reads CASKGDTNYEQYF. CDR3 in DNA: TGTGCCAGCAAGGGGGACACGAACTACGAGCAGTACTTC. The complete variable domain, with remaining parts taken from reference TRBV7-9 and TRBJ2-7, reads DTGVSQNPRHKITKRGQNVTFRCDPISEHNRLYWYRQTLGQGPEFLTYFQNEAQLEKSRLLSDRFSAERPKGSFSTLEIQRTEQGDSAMYLCASKGDTNYEQYFGPGTRLTVT.

The chain recombines TRBV14 with TRBJ2-1; D is ambiguous. The CDR3 is 16 residues long. V gave up 1 base and J gave up 3 bases, with 13 bases separating them. Germline V gene data show CDR1 as SGHDN and CDR2 as FVKESK. The DNA of the CDR3 is TGTGCCAGCAGCCAAGGGTGGGCCAGGAGCTACAATGAGCAGTTCTTC. Its protein is CASSQGWARSYNEQFF.

This clonotype was seen at least ten times. This sequence joins TRBV12-3 or TRBV12-4 and TRBJ1-1; 7 bases match TRBD1. CDR3 length: 17 residues. The junction had 14 bases not matched to a gene; V was cut back by 3 bases and J by 4 bases. DNA for the CDR3: TGTGCCAGCAGTTTGTACAGGGGTAAGGGTTGGCCCACTGAAGCTTTCTTT. This codes for CASSLYRGKGWPTEAFF.

This rearrangement joins TRBV2 to TRBJ1-4; D unresolved. CDR3 length equals 14 residues. Trimming removed 8 bases at V and 4 bases at J, with 14 bases between. Germline V gives CDR1 SNHLY, CDR2 FYNNEI. The CDR3 nucleotides are TGTGCCAGCGGGTATGGCCAGGTTAATGAAAAACTGTTTTTT. Protein sequence: CASGYGQVNEKLFF.

The chain uses TRBV15 and TRBJ2-5; 7 positions agree with TRBD1. The CDR3 is 14 amino acids. The J segment lost 3 bases and the V segment lost 3 bases, leaving 4 bases of the junction unmatched. Germline values: CDR1 LNHNV, CDR2 YYDKDF (reference sequence). The CDR3 bases are TGTGCCACCAGCAGGGCCGGGACAGAAGAGACCCAGTACTTC. Its protein product is CATSRAGTEETQYF.

The rearrangement uses TRBV5-1 and TRBJ2-1, with D possibly being TRBD1 (5 bases). The ends were cut back, 0 bases at V and 8 bases at J, with 12 bases in the middle. The germline V gene encodes CDR1 SGHRS and CDR2 YFSETQ. There are 14 residues in the CDR3. CDR3 sequence reads: CASSLVPGSHEQFF. CDR3 in DNA: TGCGCCAGCAGCTTGGTGCCAGGGTCCCATGAGCAGTTCTTC.

This chain joins TRBV2 and TRBJ2-2; 9 bases fit TRBD1. CDR1 is SNHLY, CDR2 FYNNEI, per germline. The J segment lost 4 bases and the V segment lost 2 bases, leaving 5 bases of the junction unmatched. The CDR3 consists of 16 residues. CDR3 region: CASSERLQGATGELFF. DNA of the CDR3: TGTGCCAGCAGTGAACGGCTACAGGGGGCCACCGGGGAGCTGTTTTTT.

This clonotype occurred a few times. V is TRBV12-3 or TRBV12-4 and J is TRBJ1-6; no reliable D call. The CDR3 runs 15 residues. V was shortened by 6 bases and J by 3 bases, with 12 bases between the two germline ends. Written as DNA, the CDR3 is TGTGCCAGCAGCGCGGTAACGGACTATAATTCACCCCTCCACTTT. Its protein is CASSAVTDYNSPLHF.

In its sample, this clonotype was seen a few times. The chain joins TRBV4-1 to TRBJ2-7; D is unresolved. The CDR3 spans 15 residues. The germline V gene has CDR1 MGHRA and CDR2 YSYEKL. V was clipped by 0 bases and J by 4 bases, with 13 bases between them. CDR3 DNA sequence: TGCGCCAGCAGCCAAGATGTGTCCTCCTGGTACGAGCAGTACTTC. It yields the protein CASSQDVSSWYEQYF.

This clonotype was detected only a few times. This chain joins TRBV28 and TRBJ2-7; TRBD1 matches at 8 bases. The CDR3 is 16 amino acids. Looked up from germline, CDR1 is MDHEN and CDR2 is SYDVKM. J gave up 1 base and V 4 bases, and 9 bases lay outside the gene matches. CDR3 sequence reads: CASSSPLQGASYEQYF. In nucleotides, the CDR3 is TGTGCCAGCAGTTCCCCCCTTCAGGGGGCTTCCTACGAGCAGTACTTC.

This clonotype occurred a few times. The chain joins TRBV29-1 to TRBJ2-7; D gene uncertain. The CDR3 covers 13 residues. CDR1 and CDR2 from the germline V gene are SQVTM and ANQGSEA. The V end was cut by 4 bases, the J end by 1 base, with 11 bases between. The CDR3 reads CSVGFTASYEQYF. CDR3 DNA sequence: TGCAGCGTTGGGTTTACAGCATCCTACGAGCAGTACTTC.

In this sample, this clonotype turned up a few times. This chain joins TRBV27 and TRBJ2-7; TRBD1 matches 8 bases. The CDR3 is 12 amino acids. V gave up 8 bases and J gave up 6 bases; unmatched junction bases: 6. CDR1 is MNHEY and CDR2 is SMNVEV in the germline V gene (reference sequence). The CDR3 region is CASRDRIAEQYF. The CDR3 coding sequence is TGTGCCAGCCGGGACAGGATCGCCGAGCAGTACTTC.

Ten or more counts support this clonotype. This chain connects TRBV10-3 to TRBJ2-2; D gene uncertain. This CDR3 has 16 residues. V lost 0 bases, J lost 1 base, and 9 bases lay in between. CDR1 is ENHRY, CDR2 SYGVKD, per germline. The CDR3 sequence: CAISESTGQNTGELFF. The DNA for the CDR3 is TGTGCCATCAGTGAGTCGACCGGGCAGAACACCGGGGAGCTGTTTTTT.